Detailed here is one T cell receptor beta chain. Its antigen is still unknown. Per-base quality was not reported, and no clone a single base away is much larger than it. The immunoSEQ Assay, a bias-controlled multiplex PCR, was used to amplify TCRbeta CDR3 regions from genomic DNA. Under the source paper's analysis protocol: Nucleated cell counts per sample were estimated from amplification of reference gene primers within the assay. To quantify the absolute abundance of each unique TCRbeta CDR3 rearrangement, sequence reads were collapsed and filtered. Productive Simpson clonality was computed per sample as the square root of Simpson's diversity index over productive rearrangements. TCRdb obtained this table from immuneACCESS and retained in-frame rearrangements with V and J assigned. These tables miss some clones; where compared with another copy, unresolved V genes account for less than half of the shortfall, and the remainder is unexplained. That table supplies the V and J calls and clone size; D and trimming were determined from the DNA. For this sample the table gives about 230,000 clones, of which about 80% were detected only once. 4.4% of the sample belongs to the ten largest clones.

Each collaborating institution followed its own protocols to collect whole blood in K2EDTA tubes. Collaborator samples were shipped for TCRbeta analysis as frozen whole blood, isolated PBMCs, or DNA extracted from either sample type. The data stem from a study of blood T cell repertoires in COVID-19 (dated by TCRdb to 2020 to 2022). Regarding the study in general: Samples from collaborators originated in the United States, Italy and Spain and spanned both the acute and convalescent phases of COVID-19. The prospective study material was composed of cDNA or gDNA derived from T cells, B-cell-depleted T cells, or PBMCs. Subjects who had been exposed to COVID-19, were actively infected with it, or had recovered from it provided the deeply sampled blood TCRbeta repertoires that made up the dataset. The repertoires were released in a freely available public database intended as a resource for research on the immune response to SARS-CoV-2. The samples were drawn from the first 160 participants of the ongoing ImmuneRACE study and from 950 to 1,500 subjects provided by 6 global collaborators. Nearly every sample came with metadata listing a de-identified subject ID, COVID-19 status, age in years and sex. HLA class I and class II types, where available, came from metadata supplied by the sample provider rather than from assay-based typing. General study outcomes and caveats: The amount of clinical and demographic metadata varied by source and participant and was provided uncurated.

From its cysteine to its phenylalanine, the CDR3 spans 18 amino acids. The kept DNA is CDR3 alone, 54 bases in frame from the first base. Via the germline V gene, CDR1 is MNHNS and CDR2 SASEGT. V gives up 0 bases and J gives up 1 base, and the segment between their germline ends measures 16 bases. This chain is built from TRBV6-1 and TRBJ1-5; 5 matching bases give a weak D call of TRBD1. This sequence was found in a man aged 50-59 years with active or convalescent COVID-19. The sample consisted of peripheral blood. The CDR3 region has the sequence CASSEAVTVVTSNQPQHF. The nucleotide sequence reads TGTGCCAGCAGTGAAGCAGTGACAGTGGTCACGAGCAATCAGCCCCAGCATTTT.